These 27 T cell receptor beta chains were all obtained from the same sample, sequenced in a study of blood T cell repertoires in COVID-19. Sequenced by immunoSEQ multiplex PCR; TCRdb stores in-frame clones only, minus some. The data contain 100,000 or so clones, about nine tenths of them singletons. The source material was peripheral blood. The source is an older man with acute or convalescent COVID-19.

Written as DNA, the CDR3 is TGCAGCGCCCAATTGGGGGGGCACCAGCCCCAGCATTTT. Translation gives CSAQLGGHQPQHF. The chain combines TRBV29-1 with TRBJ1-5; possibly TRBD1 for D (6 bases). The ends were cut back, 7 bases at V and 7 bases at J, with 17 bases in the middle. This CDR3 spans 13 amino acids. The germline gives CDR1 SQVTM, CDR2 ANQGSEA.

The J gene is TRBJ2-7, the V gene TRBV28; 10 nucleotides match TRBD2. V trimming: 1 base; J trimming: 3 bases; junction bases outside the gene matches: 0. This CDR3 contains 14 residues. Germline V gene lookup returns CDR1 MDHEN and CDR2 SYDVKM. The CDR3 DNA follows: TGTGCCAGCAGTTTATCTAGCGGGAGCTACGAGCAGTACTTC. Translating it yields CASSLSSGSYEQYF.

CDR3 sequence: CASSGTLPGDEQYF. DNA of the CDR3: TGTGCCAGCAGCGGTACCTTGCCCGGGGACGAGCAGTACTTC. This chain joins TRBV5-4 and TRBJ2-7; weak D call: TRBD2 (5 bases). This CDR3 has 14 residues. Trimming took off 4 bases at V and 5 bases at J, with 16 bases between the two ends. CDR1 and CDR2 (germline): SGHNT, YYREEE (reference sequence).

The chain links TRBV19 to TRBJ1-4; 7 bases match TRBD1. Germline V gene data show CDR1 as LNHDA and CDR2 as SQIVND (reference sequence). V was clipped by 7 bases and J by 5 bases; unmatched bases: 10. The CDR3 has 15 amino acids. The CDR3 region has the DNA TGTGCCAGTACCCCCGGACAGGTTGCAAATGAAAAACTGTTTTTT. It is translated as CASTPGQVANEKLFF. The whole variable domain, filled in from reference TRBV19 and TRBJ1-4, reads DGGITQSPKYLFRKEGQNVTLSCEQNLNHDAMYWYRQDPGQGLRLIYYSQIVNDFQKGDIAEGYSVSREKKESFPLTVTSAQKNPTAFYLCASTPGQVANEKLFFGSGTQLSVL.

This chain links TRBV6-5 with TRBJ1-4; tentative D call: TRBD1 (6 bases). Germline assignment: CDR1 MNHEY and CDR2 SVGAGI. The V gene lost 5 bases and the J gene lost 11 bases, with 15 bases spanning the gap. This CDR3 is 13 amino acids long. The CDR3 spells CASSRTVQEKLFF. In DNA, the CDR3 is TGTGCCAGCAGTCGGACAGTTCAGGAGAAACTGTTTTTT.

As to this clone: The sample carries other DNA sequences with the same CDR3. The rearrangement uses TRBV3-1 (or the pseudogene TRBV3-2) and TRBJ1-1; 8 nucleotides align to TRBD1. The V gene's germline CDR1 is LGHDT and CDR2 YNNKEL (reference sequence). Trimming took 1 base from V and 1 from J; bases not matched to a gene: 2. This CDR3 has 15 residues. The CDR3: CASSQAGTGNTEAFF. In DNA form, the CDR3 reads TGTGCCAGCAGCCAAGCTGGGACAGGGAACACTGAAGCTTTCTTT.

CDR3 amino acids: CASSRSGTLLTYEQYF. DNA of the CDR3: TGCGCCAGCAGCCGATCCGGGACTCTACTCACCTACGAGCAGTACTTC. The rearrangement joins TRBV4-1 to TRBJ2-7; D might be TRBD2 (6 bases). V lost 4 bases and J lost 2, with 18 bases in between. Germline V gene data show CDR1 as MGHRA and CDR2 as YSYEKL. The CDR3 sequence is 16 residues long.

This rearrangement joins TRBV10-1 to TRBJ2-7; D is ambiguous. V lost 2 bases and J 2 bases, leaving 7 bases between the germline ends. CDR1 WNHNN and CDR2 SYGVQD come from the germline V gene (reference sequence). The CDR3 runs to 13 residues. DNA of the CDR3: TGCGCCAGCAGTGAGACATATCCCTACGAGCAGTACTTC. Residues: CASSETYPYEQYF.

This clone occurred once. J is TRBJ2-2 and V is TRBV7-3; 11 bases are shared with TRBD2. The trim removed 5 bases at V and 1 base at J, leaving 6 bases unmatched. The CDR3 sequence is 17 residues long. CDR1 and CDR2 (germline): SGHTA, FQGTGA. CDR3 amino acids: CASSRTTSGGNTGELFF. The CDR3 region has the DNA TGTGCCAGCAGCCGAACCACTAGCGGGGGGAACACCGGGGAGCTGTTTTTT.

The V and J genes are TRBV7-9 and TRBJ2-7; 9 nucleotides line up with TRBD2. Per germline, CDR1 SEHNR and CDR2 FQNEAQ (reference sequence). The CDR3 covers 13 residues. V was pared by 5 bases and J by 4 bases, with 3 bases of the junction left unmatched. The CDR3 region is CASSRGLAYEQYF. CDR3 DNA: TGTGCCAGCAGCCGAGGACTAGCGTACGAGCAGTACTTC.

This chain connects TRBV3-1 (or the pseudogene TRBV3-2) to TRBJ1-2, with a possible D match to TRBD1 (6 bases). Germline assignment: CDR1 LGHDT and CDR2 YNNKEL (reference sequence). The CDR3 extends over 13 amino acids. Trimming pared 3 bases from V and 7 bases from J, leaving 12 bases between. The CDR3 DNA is TGTGCCAGCAGCCAGTCGGGGGGCGTTGGCTACACCTTC. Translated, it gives CASSQSGGVGYTF.

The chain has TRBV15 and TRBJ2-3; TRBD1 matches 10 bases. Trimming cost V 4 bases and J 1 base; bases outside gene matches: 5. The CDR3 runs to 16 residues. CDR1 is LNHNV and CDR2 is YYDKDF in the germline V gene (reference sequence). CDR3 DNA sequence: TGTGCCACCAGCAAATATGGACAGGGGGGCACAGATACGCAGTATTTT. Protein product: CATSKYGQGGTDTQYF.

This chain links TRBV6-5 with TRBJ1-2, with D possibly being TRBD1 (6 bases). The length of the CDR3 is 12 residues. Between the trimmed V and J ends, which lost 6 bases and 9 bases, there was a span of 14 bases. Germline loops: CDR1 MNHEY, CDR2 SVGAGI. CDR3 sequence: CASSQDSPCYTF. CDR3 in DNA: TGTGCCAGCAGCCAGGACAGCCCGTGCTACACCTTC.

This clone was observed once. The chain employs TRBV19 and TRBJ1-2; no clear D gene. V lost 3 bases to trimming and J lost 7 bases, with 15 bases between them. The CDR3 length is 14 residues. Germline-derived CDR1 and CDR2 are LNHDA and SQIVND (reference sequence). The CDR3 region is CASSIPILPGGYTF. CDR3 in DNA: TGTGCCAGTAGTATCCCGATACTCCCGGGTGGCTACACCTTC.

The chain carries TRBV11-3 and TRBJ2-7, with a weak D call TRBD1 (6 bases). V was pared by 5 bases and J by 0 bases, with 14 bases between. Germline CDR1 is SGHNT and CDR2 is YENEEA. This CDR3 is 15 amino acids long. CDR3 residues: CASSRTGTNSYEQYF. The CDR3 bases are TGTGCCAGCAGCAGAACCGGGACAAACTCCTACGAGCAGTACTTC.

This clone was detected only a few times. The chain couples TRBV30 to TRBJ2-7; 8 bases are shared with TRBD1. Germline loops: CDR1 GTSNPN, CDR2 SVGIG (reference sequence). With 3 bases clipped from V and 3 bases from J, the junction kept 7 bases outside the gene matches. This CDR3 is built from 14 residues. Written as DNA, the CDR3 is TGTGCCTGGAGCGCAAGGACAGGGTTCTACGAGCAGTACTTC. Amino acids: CAWSARTGFYEQYF.

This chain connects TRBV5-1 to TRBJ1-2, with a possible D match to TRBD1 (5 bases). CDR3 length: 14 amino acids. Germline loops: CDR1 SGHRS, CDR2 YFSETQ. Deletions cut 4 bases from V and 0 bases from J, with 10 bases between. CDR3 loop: CASSGVTANYGYTF. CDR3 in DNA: TGCGCCAGCAGCGGGGTGACAGCTAACTATGGCTACACCTTC.

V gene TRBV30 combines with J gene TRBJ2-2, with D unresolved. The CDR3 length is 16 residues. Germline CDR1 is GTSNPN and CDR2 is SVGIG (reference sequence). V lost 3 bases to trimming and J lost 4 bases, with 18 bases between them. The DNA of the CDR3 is TGTGCCTGGAGGCTCGAGGCGCGGCCAACCACCGGGGAGCTGTTTTTT. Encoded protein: CAWRLEARPTTGELFF.

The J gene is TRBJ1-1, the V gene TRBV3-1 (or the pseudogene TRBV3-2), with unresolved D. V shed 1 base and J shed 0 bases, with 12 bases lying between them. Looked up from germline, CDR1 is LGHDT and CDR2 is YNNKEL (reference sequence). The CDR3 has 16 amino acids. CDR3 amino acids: CASSQARGVMNTEAFF. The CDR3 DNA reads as TGTGCCAGCAGCCAAGCCCGGGGTGTTATGAACACTGAAGCTTTCTTT.

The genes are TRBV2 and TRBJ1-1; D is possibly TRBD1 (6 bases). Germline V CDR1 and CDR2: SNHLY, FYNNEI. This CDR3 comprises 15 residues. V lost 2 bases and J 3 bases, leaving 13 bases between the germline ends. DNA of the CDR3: TGTGCCAGCAGTGAAAACAGGGTTGGGTACACTGAAGCTTTCTTT. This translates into CASSENRVGYTEAFF.

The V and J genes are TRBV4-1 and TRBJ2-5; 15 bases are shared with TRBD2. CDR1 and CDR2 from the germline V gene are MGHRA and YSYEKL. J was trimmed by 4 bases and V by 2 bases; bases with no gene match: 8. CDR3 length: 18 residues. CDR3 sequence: CASSQRGLAGGGGETQYF. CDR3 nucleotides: TGCGCCAGCAGCCAACGGGGACTAGCGGGGGGCGGGGGAGAGACCCAGTACTTC.

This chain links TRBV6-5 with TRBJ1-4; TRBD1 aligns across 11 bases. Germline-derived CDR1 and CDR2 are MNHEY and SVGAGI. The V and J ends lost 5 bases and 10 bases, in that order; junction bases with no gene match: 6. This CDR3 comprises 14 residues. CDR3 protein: CASSRRTGGGKLFF. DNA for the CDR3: TGTGCCAGCAGTCGACGGACAGGGGGCGGAAAACTGTTTTTT.

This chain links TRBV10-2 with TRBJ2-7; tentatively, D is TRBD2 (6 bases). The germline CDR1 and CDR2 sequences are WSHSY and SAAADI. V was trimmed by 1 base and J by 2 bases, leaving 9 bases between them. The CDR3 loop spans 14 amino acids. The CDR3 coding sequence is TGCGCCAGCAGTGAGTGGGAGGAACCCTACGAGCAGTACTTC. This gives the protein CASSEWEEPYEQYF.

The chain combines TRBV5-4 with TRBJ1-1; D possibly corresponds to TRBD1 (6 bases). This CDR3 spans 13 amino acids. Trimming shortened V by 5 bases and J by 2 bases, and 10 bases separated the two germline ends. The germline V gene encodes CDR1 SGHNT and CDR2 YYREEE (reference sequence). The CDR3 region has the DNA TGTGCCAGCAGACGACAGGCCAACACTGAAGCTTTCTTT. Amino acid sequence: CASRRQANTEAFF.

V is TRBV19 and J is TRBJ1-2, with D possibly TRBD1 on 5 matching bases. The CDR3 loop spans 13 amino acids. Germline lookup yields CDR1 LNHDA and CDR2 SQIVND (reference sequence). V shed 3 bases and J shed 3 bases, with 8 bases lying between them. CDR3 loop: CASSIFRDYGYTF. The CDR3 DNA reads TGTGCCAGTAGTATCTTCAGGGACTATGGCTACACCTTC.

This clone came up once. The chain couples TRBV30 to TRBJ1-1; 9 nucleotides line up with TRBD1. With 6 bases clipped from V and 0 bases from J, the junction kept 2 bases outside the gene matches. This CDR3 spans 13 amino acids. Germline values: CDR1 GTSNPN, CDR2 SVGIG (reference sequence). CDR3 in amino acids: CACGQGMNTEAFF. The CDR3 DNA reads TGTGCCTGCGGACAGGGGATGAACACTGAAGCTTTCTTT.

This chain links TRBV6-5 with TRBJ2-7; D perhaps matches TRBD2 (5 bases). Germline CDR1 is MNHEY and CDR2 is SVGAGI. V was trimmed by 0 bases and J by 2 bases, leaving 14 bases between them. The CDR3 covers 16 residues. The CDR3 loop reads CASSYSLEEWAYEQYF. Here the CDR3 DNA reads TGTGCCAGCAGTTACTCGCTGGAGGAGTGGGCCTACGAGCAGTACTTC.